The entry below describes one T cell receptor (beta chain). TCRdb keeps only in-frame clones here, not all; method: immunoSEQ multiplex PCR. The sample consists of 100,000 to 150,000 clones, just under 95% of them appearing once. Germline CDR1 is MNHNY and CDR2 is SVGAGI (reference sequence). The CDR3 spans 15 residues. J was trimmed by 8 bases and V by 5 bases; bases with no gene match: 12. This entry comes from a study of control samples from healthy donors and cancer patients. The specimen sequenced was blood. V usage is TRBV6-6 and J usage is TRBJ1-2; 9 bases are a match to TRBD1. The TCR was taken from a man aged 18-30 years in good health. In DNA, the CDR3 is TGTGCCAGCAGTATCAAGACAGGGGGTAAAAACGGCTACACCTTC. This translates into CASSIKTGGKNGYTF.